This paragraph covers one TCR beta chain sequence. What this receptor recognizes is not known. The input lacks base qualities; no much larger clone sits a single base away. The data belong to a study of T cell responses to AZD1222 COVID-19 vaccine (dated by TCRdb to 2020 to 2022). Broadly, across the study: AZD1222 recipients whose second dose came at about 4 weeks and those whose second dose came at about 12 weeks were combined into one group, since spike-specific TCR depth and breadth did not differ between the two schedules. TCR sequencing covered fewer than 250 trial participants: 200 to 220 given two doses of AZD1222 and 26 given two doses of MenACWY control vaccine. Trial participants were enrolled by age into subgroups of 18-55, 56-69 and 70-plus years, and around 140, 26 and 57 TCR-sequenced participants, respectively, were included in these subgroups. General findings and caveats noted by the study authors: Participants were mostly white British, with more females than males. The authors suggested clonal diversity may have been underestimated. A significant rise in spike-specific TCR breadth and depth was observed after two AZD1222 doses relative to day 0 and relative to MenACWY recipients. The vaccine-associated CD4 TCRs covered the entire spike protein, and the dominant responses fell in regions 160-218 and 743-854. Only five or six AZD1222 recipients were SARS-CoV-2 seropositive at baseline, limiting conclusions about previously exposed vaccinees. No day 14 peak-response samples were available, so repertoires were characterized only after the peak T cell response. Reportedly, almost half of the unique spike-specific TCRs recognized epitopes lying outside the regions that are mutated in the B.1.351 and B.1.1.7 variants. In the small 56-69-year group, the increase in depth fell short of significance, most likely because of low power.

The CDR3 regions of human TCRbeta chains were analyzed by immunosequencing. In the source study's methods: TCRs in the repertoires were compared against a reference library of SARS-CoV-2-specific TCRs that had been generated with the MIRA antigen-specificity platform. Breadth was defined as the fraction of unique TCRs that were SARS-CoV-2-associated, and depth was defined as the fraction of total T cells that were SARS-CoV-2-associated. Each spike-specific TCR was assigned to its reactive spike region and to a CD4 or CD8 class using the MIRA data. Log10-transformed breadth and depth values were compared by one-way ANOVA with Sidak's multiple comparisons tests. Here the immuneACCESS table is served through TCRdb, limited to in-frame sequences with V and J called. Missing clones are a known gap in these copies; in checked studies unresolved V genes cover under half, and the rest lacks a known reason. V and J calls and clone size are copied from that table; D and trimming were computed from the DNA. The sample records 95,000 to 150,000 clones, about 85% of which are singletons. The top ten clones comprise about 6% of the sample.

The meaning of the sample's time point label: baseline before first vaccination. The vaccinee samples were drawn from two UK trials, COV001 and COV002, one of which was a single-blind randomized controlled phase 2/3 trial testing AZD1222 (ChAdOx1 nCoV-19) in healthy adults. For TCRbeta chain sequencing, PBMC samples were collected from trial participants at day 0 and at day 28 after the second dose. V sheds 5 bases and J sheds 4 bases, leaving 18 bases between their ends. The CDR3 has 15 amino acids, counting the end cysteine and phenylalanine. The read is trimmed to its CDR3 DNA, 45 bases read in frame from base 1. For CDR1 and CDR2, the germline V gene (reference sequence) lists MNHNY and SVGAGI.

The sequencing used peripheral blood, collected on day 0 of AZD1222 vaccination. This TCR was sampled from an adult in good health. The chain is made from TRBV6-6 and TRBJ2-7; D gene: possibly TRBD2, on 5 matching bases. The CDR3 region: CASSLEEGLGYEQYF. The bases read TGTGCCAGCAGTCTGGAGGAAGGATTGGGGTACGAGCAGTACTTC.